The sequence of this T cell receptor beta chain was determined in a study of Ad26.COV2.S vaccination and SARS-CoV-2 variants. The treatment denotes: roughly 20 received Ad26.COV2.S at low or high dose, single or two shots; about five received placebo; per-sample allocation not given. Samples came from day 63 after the first vaccine or placebo injection. Sequencing used immunoSEQ multiplex PCR; TCRdb keeps in-frame clones, though not all of them. The data show hundreds of thousands of clones, 80% to 90% seen once. The V gene lost 6 bases and the J gene lost 5 bases, with 11 bases spanning the gap. Germline assignment: CDR1 MNHEY and CDR2 SVGAGI. CDR3 size: 13 residues.

This rearrangement joins TRBV6-5 to TRBJ1-5; tentatively, D is TRBD1 (6 bases). The receptor was derived from a person aged 18-60 years who received the Ad26.COV2.S COVID-19 vaccine or a placebo. Source: peripheral blood, taken in a trial of Ad26.COV2.S vaccine versus placebo. CDR3 amino acids: CASRPDRYQPQHF. The CDR3 coding sequence is TGTGCCAGCAGACCTGACAGGTATCAGCCCCAGCATTTT.